This TCR beta chain was observed in a study of T cells in Graves' hyperthyroidism and ophthalmopathy. Clinical symptoms, serum thyroxine and TRAb, thyroid ultrasound and orbital computed tomography together formed the diagnostic basis. Unmatched junction bases numbered 6, after V lost 5 bases and J lost 2 bases. This CDR3 comprises 14 residues. CDR1 and CDR2 from the germline V gene are DFQATT and SNEGSKA (reference sequence). Whole-study results and caveats: Model-based prediction identified ophthalmopathy a median around 6.5 months prior to its onset.

This clonotype was found a few times. Its specificity is unknown. The CDR3 regions of TCR beta were amplified from RNA transcripts. TCR CDR3 regions were first amplified by RT-PCR with HTBI primers. One entry per CDR3 protein, called by TCRdb with MiXCR from the multiplex PCR reads. The sample yields 600,000 to 850,000 distinct CDR3 sequences, around 20% seen once. This sequence originates from a woman in her 50s with Graves' hyperthyroidism that later progressed to Graves' ophthalmopathy. This chain joins TRBV20-1 and TRBJ2-7, with TRBD2 matching over 10 bases. Sequences were obtained from blood. The chain's CDR3 is CSAELAGPTYEQYF. CDR3 bases: TGCAGTGCTGAACTAGCGGGACCAACCTACGAGCAGTACTTC.